The T cell receptor beta chain described here comes from a study of T-cell reconstitution after alpha-beta-depleted transplantation in children. Trimming removed 1 base from V and 4 bases from J, with 16 bases in between. The CDR3 sequence is 16 residues long. CDR1 and CDR2 from the germline V gene are SNHLY and FYNNEI. This clonotype was found a few times. It was with unique molecular identifiers that the TCRbeta library was prepared. MiXCR, applied by TCRdb to the PCR reads, yields one record per CDR3 protein. The sample holds 700,000 to 850,000 distinct CDR3 sequences, roughly 15% seen once. The clonotype comes from a male patient aged 10 to 17 who had a stem cell transplant for acute lymphoblastic leukemia, so the T cells may come from the graft donor. The chain has TRBV2 and TRBJ1-2; D is perhaps TRBD1 (6 bases). Material: PBMCs, mostly from graft donor cells, obtained 360 days after TCRalphabeta/CD19-depleted stem cell transplant. The CDR3 DNA is TGTGCCAGCAGTGAAGGGGGGCCCCTCGACTTCTATGGCTACACCTTC. Translated, it gives CASSEGGPLDFYGYTF. Full variable domain (missing parts from reference TRBV2 and TRBJ1-2): EPEVTQTPSHQVTQMGQEVILRCVPISNHLYFYWYRQILGQKVEFLVSFYNNEISEKSEIFDDQFSVERPDGSNFTLKIRSTKLEDSAMYFCASSEGGPLDFYGYTFGSGTRLTVV.